These 28 T cell receptor beta chains share one sample of origin, sequenced in a study of shared clonotypes between healthy human individuals. TCRdb keeps only in-frame clones here, not all; method: immunoSEQ multiplex PCR. The sample lists some 300,000 clones; around 79% were seen once. Specimen: memory CD4+ T cells sorted from blood. Specified subset: CD45RA-negative fraction. These receptors all stem from a man aged 25 to 40 in good health.

This clone has a handful of counts. The rearrangement links TRBV5-1 to TRBJ2-3, with TRBD1 matching 7 bases. This CDR3 is 14 amino acids long. CDR1 SGHRS and CDR2 YFSETQ come from the germline V gene. After removal of 3 bases from V and 4 bases from J, the junction contained 5 bases not matched to a gene. The CDR3 protein is CASSYYRGADTQYF. CDR3 bases: TGCGCCAGCAGCTACTACAGGGGAGCAGATACGCAGTATTTT.

This clone was observed at least ten times. This chain links TRBV19 with TRBJ2-3, with TRBD1 matching 8 bases. Germline trimming cut 6 bases from V and 3 bases from J; bases unmatched to any gene: 5. This CDR3 contains 14 residues. The germline gives CDR1 LNHDA, CDR2 SQIVND (reference sequence). The CDR3, as DNA: TGTGCCAGTAGCGGACAGGGTAGGACAGATACGCAGTATTTT. As protein: CASSGQGRTDTQYF.

The gene calls are TRBV28 and TRBJ2-5; 8 nucleotides match TRBD1. V was pared by 5 bases and J by 4 bases, with 9 bases of the junction left unmatched. The CDR3 contains 15 residues. Germline CDR1 MDHEN, CDR2 SYDVKM. CDR3: CASSHPGQVGETQYF. The CDR3 nucleotides read TGTGCCAGCAGTCATCCGGGACAGGTCGGAGAGACCCAGTACTTC.

This chain links TRBV29-1 with TRBJ2-5; D gene unclear. Between the trimmed V and J ends, which lost 8 bases and 1 base, there was a span of 20 bases. The germline V gene encodes CDR1 SQVTM and CDR2 ANQGSEA. The length of the CDR3 is 15 residues. The chain's CDR3 is CSTTPWTVTQETQYF. In DNA form, the CDR3 reads TGCAGCACTACCCCTTGGACGGTGACCCAAGAGACCCAGTACTTC.

The rearrangement joins TRBV7-2 to TRBJ1-1; tentative D call: TRBD1 (6 bases). CDR3 length: 15 residues. The germline V gene has CDR1 SGHTA and CDR2 FQGNSA. Trimming stripped 7 bases from V and 1 base from J, with 16 bases between. The DNA for the CDR3 is TGTGCCAGCACCTTGAGTCCGGGACAGAACACTGAAGCTTTCTTT. Translation gives CASTLSPGQNTEAFF.

The chain combines TRBV27 with TRBJ1-3; D remains ambiguous. This CDR3 contains 12 residues. Germline CDR1 MNHEY, CDR2 SMNVEV (reference sequence). V shed 10 bases and J shed 4 bases, with 11 bases lying between them. This CDR3 is CATVGPGNTIYF. For the CDR3, the DNA is TGTGCCACCGTAGGTCCGGGAAACACCATATATTTT.

The chain carries TRBV7-9 and TRBJ2-1, with 12 bases that match TRBD1. CDR3 length: 15 amino acids. CDR1 is SEHNR and CDR2 is FQNEAQ in the germline V gene (reference sequence). The J segment lost 10 bases and the V segment lost 5 bases, leaving 9 bases of the junction unmatched. CDR3 in DNA: TGTGCCAGCAGCAAACGGGACAGGGGGCTTGGGGAGCAGTTCTTC. Its translation is CASSKRDRGLGEQFF. Filled out from reference TRBV7-9 and TRBJ2-1, the complete variable domain reads DTGVSQNPRHKITKRGQNVTFRCDPISEHNRLYWYRQTLGQGPEFLTYFQNEAQLEKSRLLSDRFSAERPKGSFSTLEIQRTEQGDSAMYLCASSKRDRGLGEQFFGPGTRLTVL.

A few counts support this clone. This rearrangement joins TRBV30 to TRBJ2-1, with 10 bases aligning to TRBD2. The germline gives CDR1 GTSNPN, CDR2 SVGIG (reference sequence). After removal of 8 bases from V and 0 bases from J, the junction contained 4 bases not matched to a gene. CDR3 length: 14 residues. CDR3 loop: CAGSGRVSYNEQFF. The CDR3 DNA reads TGTGCCGGAAGCGGGAGGGTCTCCTACAATGAGCAGTTCTTC.

This clone was counted once. This sequence joins TRBV29-1 and TRBJ1-5; D gene unclear. Germline-derived CDR1 and CDR2 are SQVTM and ANQGSEA. Trimming stripped 0 bases from V and 9 bases from J, with 12 bases between. The CDR3 is made up of 13 amino acids. The CDR3 region has the DNA TGCAGCGTTGAAGAAAGGCCGAATGGGCCCCAGCATTTT. This codes for CSVEERPNGPQHF.

The chain couples TRBV10-1 to TRBJ2-3; 13 nucleotides agree with TRBD2. Losses at the gene ends were 3 bases for V and 3 bases for J; bases not matched to a gene: 9. The CDR3 runs 18 residues. Germline CDR1 is WNHNN and CDR2 is SYGVQD (reference sequence). The CDR3 here is CASSDLTSGRARTDTQYF. The CDR3, as DNA: TGCGCCAGCAGTGATCTAACTAGCGGGAGGGCTCGGACAGATACGCAGTATTTT.

The chain couples TRBV2 to TRBJ2-7; TRBD1 matches 9 bases. This CDR3 is built from 14 residues. With 3 bases clipped from V and 2 bases from J, the junction kept 2 bases outside the gene matches. The germline V gene has CDR1 SNHLY and CDR2 FYNNEI. CDR3 in amino acids: CASSDRQGAYEQYF. The CDR3 DNA is TGTGCCAGCAGTGACCGACAGGGGGCCTACGAGCAGTACTTC. The full variable domain, completed using reference TRBV2 and TRBJ2-7, is EPEVTQTPSHQVTQMGQEVILRCVPISNHLYFYWYRQILGQKVEFLVSFYNNEISEKSEIFDDQFSVERPDGSNFTLKIRSTKLEDSAMYFCASSDRQGAYEQYFGPGTRLTVT.

The J gene is TRBJ1-2, the V gene TRBV5-6; D possibly corresponds to TRBD1 (5 bases). The germline V gene encodes CDR1 SGHDT and CDR2 YYEEEE. V gave up 4 bases and J gave up 3 bases, with 16 bases separating them. There are 15 residues in the CDR3. The CDR3 here is CASSVRGIGDYGYTF. CDR3 nucleotides: TGTGCCAGCAGCGTGAGGGGTATTGGAGACTATGGCTACACCTTC.

The chain uses TRBV19 and TRBJ2-3, with D unresolved. Germline CDR1 reads LNHDA; CDR2 reads SQIVND (reference sequence). CDR3 length equals 13 residues. Trimming cost V 5 bases and J 2 bases, with 8 bases left between them. For the CDR3, the DNA is TGTGCCAGTAGTCCGGGTTTCACAGATACGCAGTATTTT. Its protein product is CASSPGFTDTQYF. The entire variable domain, with the rest obtained from reference TRBV19 and TRBJ2-3, is as follows: DGGITQSPKYLFRKEGQNVTLSCEQNLNHDAMYWYRQDPGQGLRLIYYSQIVNDFQKGDIAEGYSVSREKKESFPLTVTSAQKNPTAFYLCASSPGFTDTQYFGPGTRLTVL.

There are many counts of this clone. The J gene is TRBJ1-2, the V gene TRBV5-1; D gene uncertain. The CDR3 spans 14 residues. V was trimmed by 4 bases and J by 4 bases, leaving 14 bases between them. Germline-derived CDR1 and CDR2 are SGHRS and YFSETQ. CDR3 DNA sequence: TGCGCCAGCAGCCCGCCGACGACCACCTATGGCTACACCTTC. Translated: CASSPPTTTYGYTF.

This clone was seen just once. This chain connects TRBV5-8 to TRBJ2-2; no clear D gene. V was shortened by 6 bases and J by 4 bases, with 16 bases between the two germline ends. Germline V gene lookup returns CDR1 SGHTS and CDR2 YDEGEE. The CDR3 contains 15 residues. Here the CDR3 reads CASTIRRLSTGELFF. The CDR3 DNA sequence: TGTGCCAGCACCATCAGGCGGCTTAGCACCGGGGAGCTGTTTTTT. The full variable domain, its missing parts supplied by reference TRBV5-8 and TRBJ2-2, is EAGVTQSPTHLIKTRGQQATLRCSPISGHTSVYWYQQALGLGLQFLLWYDEGEERNRGNFPPRFSGRQFPNYSSELNVNALELEDSALYLCASTIRRLSTGELFFGEGSRLTVL.

Written as DNA, the CDR3 is TGTGCCAGCGGGTCAATCGGGACTAGCGGAGAGACCCAGTACTTC. It is translated as CASGSIGTSGETQYF. The chain combines TRBV7-3 with TRBJ2-5; 11 bases are shared with TRBD2. CDR1 and CDR2 (germline): SGHTA, FQGTGA. This CDR3 comprises 15 residues. Trimming took 8 bases from V and 4 from J; bases not matched to a gene: 9.

The J gene is TRBJ2-2, the V gene TRBV5-1; D perhaps matches TRBD2 (6 bases). The germline CDR1 and CDR2 sequences are SGHRS and YFSETQ. CDR3 length equals 16 residues. Trimming removed 3 bases from V and 5 bases from J, with 17 bases in between. CDR3 amino acids: CASSSLAISGTGELFF. The DNA for the CDR3 is TGCGCCAGCAGCTCGCTAGCGATCTCGGGGACCGGGGAGCTGTTTTTT.

This clone was recorded only once. The chain employs TRBV5-1 and TRBJ2-3; 10 bases map to TRBD2. J was trimmed by 3 bases and V by 4 bases; bases with no gene match: 8. Germline CDR1 and CDR2: SGHRS and YFSETQ. The CDR3 spans 16 residues. The CDR3 bases are TGCGCCAGCAGCCCGGACGTAGCGGGAGGTACAGATACGCAGTATTTT. As protein: CASSPDVAGGTDTQYF. The full variable domain, rest sourced from reference TRBV5-1 and TRBJ2-3, is KAGVTQTPRYLIKTRGQQVTLSCSPISGHRSVSWYQQTPGQGLQFLFEYFSETQRNKGNFPGRFSGRQFSNSRSEMNVSTLELGDSALYLCASSPDVAGGTDTQYFGPGTRLTVL.

The chain carries TRBV19 and TRBJ1-2; the D is unclear. With 5 bases removed from V and 0 bases from J, the gap between germline ends came to 16 bases. The CDR3 has 16 residues. Germline CDR1 is LNHDA and CDR2 is SQIVND (reference sequence). Written as DNA, the CDR3 is TGTGCCAGTAGTGGCCCTAAAGAAAGCTCTAACTATGGCTACACCTTC. It translates to CASSGPKESSNYGYTF.

In this sample, this clone turned up a few times. This chain connects TRBV11-3 to TRBJ2-1; D possibly corresponds to TRBD2 (7 bases). Germline V gene lookup returns CDR1 SGHNT and CDR2 YENEEA. The CDR3 contains 19 residues. Between the trimmed V and J ends, which lost 5 bases and 0 bases, there was a span of 23 bases. In DNA, the CDR3 is TGTGCCAGCAGCCCTCGCCGAGGGGGGGGCGGCATCTCCTACAATGAGCAGTTCTTC. This encodes CASSPRRGGGGISYNEQFF. Filled out from reference TRBV11-3 and TRBJ2-1, the complete variable domain reads EAGVVQSPRYKIIEKKQPVAFWCNPISGHNTLYWYLQNLGQGPELLIRYENEEAVDDSQLPKDRFSAERLKGVDSTLKIQPAELGDSAVYLCASSPRRGGGGISYNEQFFGPGTRLTVL.

The chain links TRBV12-5 to TRBJ1-2, with 10 bases that match TRBD1. This CDR3 spans 18 amino acids. Trimming took 0 bases from V and 4 from J; bases not matched to a gene: 11. The germline V gene encodes CDR1 LGHNT and CDR2 FRNRAP. The CDR3 sequence: CASGLVLTGTGAGYGYTF. DNA for the CDR3: TGTGCTAGTGGTTTGGTATTGACCGGGACAGGGGCCGGCTATGGCTACACCTTC.

This clone was observed a handful of times. The chain uses TRBV27 and TRBJ2-7; 10 nucleotides agree with TRBD2. The CDR3 is made up of 18 amino acids. After removal of 2 bases from V and 3 bases from J, the junction contained 13 bases not matched to a gene. Germline-derived CDR1 and CDR2 are MNHEY and SMNVEV (reference sequence). As DNA, the CDR3 is TGTGCCAGCAGTTTACGCCCTTCCCTAGCGGGAGACTTCTACGAGCAGTACTTC. This translates into CASSLRPSLAGDFYEQYF.

The sample holds a few counts of this clone. The J gene is TRBJ1-5, the V gene TRBV5-6; 7 nucleotides align to TRBD1. CDR3 length: 15 residues. CDR1 is SGHDT, CDR2 YYEEEE, per germline. V lost 4 bases to trimming and J lost 3 bases; unmatched junction nucleotides: 7. CDR3 DNA sequence: TGTGCCAGCAGCCAGGGACAGAACCTCAATCAGCCCCAGCATTTT. It codes for CASSQGQNLNQPQHF.

This clone was picked up one time. The genes are TRBV2 and TRBJ2-5; D may be TRBD1 or TRBD2 (6 bases each). V dropped 6 bases and J dropped 5 bases, with 16 bases sitting between them. Germline V CDR1 and CDR2: SNHLY, FYNNEI. There are 14 residues in the CDR3. DNA for the CDR3: TGTGCCAGCAGCAGGGGCGGGGCCCGGGAGACCCAGTACTTC. It translates to CASSRGGARETQYF.

This chain uses TRBV11-2 with TRBJ1-2; D is undetermined. CDR3 length: 15 residues. V lost 4 bases and J lost 8, with 20 bases in between. The germline gives CDR1 SGHAT, CDR2 FQNNGV. CDR3 bases: TGTGCCAGCAGCTCGCAAAGGGCCGGAGCAAGCGGCTACACCTTC. As protein: CASSSQRAGASGYTF.

This clone occurred a few times. The chain combines TRBV10-2 with TRBJ2-3; the D gene is possibly TRBD1 (6 bases). Germline V CDR1 and CDR2: WSHSY, SAAADI. The CDR3 has 14 residues. V lost 8 bases to trimming and J lost 0 bases, with 12 bases between them. The CDR3 nucleotides read TGCGCCAGCCAGGACAGTCGTAGCACAGATACGCAGTATTTT. Protein: CASQDSRSTDTQYF.

The CDR3 protein is CASSLSGSHNSPLHF. The CDR3 coding sequence is TGTGCCAGCAGCTTATCAGGTTCGCACAATTCACCCCTCCACTTT. This chain uses TRBV7-9 with TRBJ1-6, with no clear D. Trimming left V 2 bases short and J 7 bases short, with 12 bases between. CDR1 and CDR2 (germline): SEHNR, FQNEAQ (reference sequence). This CDR3 region has 15 residues.

This clone was recorded once. The chain combines TRBV4-1 with TRBJ2-1; tentatively, D is TRBD2 (6 bases). V lost 0 bases and J 4 bases, leaving 13 bases between the germline ends. The CDR3 length is 16 residues. Germline V CDR1 and CDR2: MGHRA, YSYEKL. Here the CDR3 reads CASSQDLGGLYNEQFF. The DNA for the CDR3 is TGCGCCAGCAGCCAAGATTTGGGAGGACTATACAATGAGCAGTTCTTC.